This T cell receptor (beta chain) was found in a study of immune characterization of retroperitoneal liposarcoma. TCRdb reanalysed the PCR reads using MiXCR and keeps one entry per CDR3 protein. Of approximately 11,000 distinct CDR3 sequences in the sample, about 27% were seen once. The CDR3 has 13 amino acids. The V end was cut by 2 bases, the J end by 4 bases, with 8 bases between. Per germline, CDR1 MNHNS and CDR2 SASEGT. The sequence was obtained from a female donor with retroperitoneal liposarcoma. The sequencing input was tumor tissue. V gene TRBV6-1 combines with J gene TRBJ1-2; no reliable D call. CDR3 nucleotide sequence: TGTGCCAGCAGTGAACAGTATAGCTATGGCTACACCTTC. Translated: CASSEQYSYGYTF.